This T cell receptor beta chain was documented in a study of regulatory T cells in long-lasting Graves disease. Study results and limitations: The persistent group shared some 2,700 public clonotypes, more than the approximately 890 shared by new patients.

Through Arm-PCR of CDR3 regions and iRepertoire HTBI primers, TCR beta libraries were built. TCRdb independently ran MiXCR on the multiplex PCR reads; one entry per CDR3 protein. Among around 500,000 distinct CDR3 sequences listed, roughly 14% were seen once. This clonotype has at least ten counts. The antigen is unknown. Time point reported: newly diagnosed GD, antithyroid drugs for less than 3 months. PBMC RNA was the source of the TCR library. The same specimen was also included in a second study, on T cells in Graves' hyperthyroidism and ophthalmopathy. That study reports: Appearing also in blood were most of the thyroid clonotypes expanded above 0.001.

The source was peripheral blood mononuclear cells (PBMCs), collected at new diagnosis, from a patient treated with antithyroid drugs. The clonotype comes from a man aged 25-40 years with Graves disease.

The CDR3 spells CASSGGRYEQYF. The CDR3 DNA follows: TGTGCCAGCAGTGGGGGACGGTACGAGCAGTACTTC. The chain recombines TRBV2 with TRBJ2-7; D may match TRBD1 or TRBD2 (5 bases each). V lost 4 bases, J lost 4 bases, and 8 bases lay in between. This CDR3 spans 12 amino acids. Germline V gene sequence: CDR1 SNHLY, CDR2 FYNNEI. The full variable domain, rest sourced from reference TRBV2 and TRBJ2-7, is EPEVTQTPSHQVTQMGQEVILRCVPISNHLYFYWYRQILGQKVEFLVSFYNNEISEKSEIFDDQFSVERPDGSNFTLKIRSTKLEDSAMYFCASSGGRYEQYFGPGTRLTVT.